The source of this TCR beta chain is a study of cytomegalovirus exposure and HLA in healthy donors. Study observations and caveats: Most TCR beta V segments were productive about 90% or about 30% of the time in an earlier analysis. Indistinguishability led to the exclusion of some V segments, TRBV6-2 and TRBV6-3 included. Most TCR sequences were rare, but some public TCRs occurred in many donors.

Trimming left V 7 bases short and J 4 bases short, with 22 bases between. Germline V gene sequence: CDR1 SNHLY, CDR2 FYNNEI. The CDR3 has 17 amino acids. With regard to this clone: The antigen is undetermined.

PCR amplification relied on 60 Vbeta primers (plus 13 Jbeta primers). Profiling relied on immunoSEQ multiplex PCR, and the TCRdb table lists in-frame clones only, not all of them. The table has around 150,000 clones, around 79% seen once; the top ten hold 3.5% to 4.5%. This TCR was recovered from a human donor in good health. The sequencing sample was made of PBMCs. The gene calls are TRBV2 and TRBJ2-2; D perhaps matches TRBD2 (7 bases). The DNA for the CDR3 is TGTGCCAGCACCACCTTGGGGGGGGCCTTGGGCACCGGGGAGCTGTTTTTT. Its translation is CASTTLGGALGTGELFF.